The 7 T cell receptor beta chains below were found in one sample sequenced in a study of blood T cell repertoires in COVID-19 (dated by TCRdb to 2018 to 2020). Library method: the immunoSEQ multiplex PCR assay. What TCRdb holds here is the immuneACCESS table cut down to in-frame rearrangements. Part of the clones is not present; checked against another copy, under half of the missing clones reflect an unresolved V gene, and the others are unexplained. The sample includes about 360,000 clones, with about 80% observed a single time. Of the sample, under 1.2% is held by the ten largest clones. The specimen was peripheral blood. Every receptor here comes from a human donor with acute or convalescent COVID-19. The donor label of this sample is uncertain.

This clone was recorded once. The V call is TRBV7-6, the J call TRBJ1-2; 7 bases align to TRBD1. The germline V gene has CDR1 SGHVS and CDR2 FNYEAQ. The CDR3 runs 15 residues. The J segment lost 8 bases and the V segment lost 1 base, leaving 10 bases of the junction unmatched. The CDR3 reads CASSLGAGGSGGYTF. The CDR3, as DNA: TGTGCCAGCAGCTTAGGGGCAGGGGGGTCTGGCGGCTACACCTTC. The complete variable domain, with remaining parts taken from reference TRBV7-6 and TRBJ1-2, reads GAGVSQSPRYKVTKRGQDVALRCDPISGHVSLYWYRQALGQGPEFLTYFNYEAQQDKSGLPNDRFSAERPEGSISTLTIQRTEQRDSAMYRCASSLGAGGSGGYTFGSGTRLTVV.

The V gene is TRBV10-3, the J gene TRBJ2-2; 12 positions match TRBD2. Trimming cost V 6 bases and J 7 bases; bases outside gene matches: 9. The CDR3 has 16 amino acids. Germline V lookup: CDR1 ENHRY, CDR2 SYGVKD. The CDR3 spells CAIRDPSGRAHGELFF. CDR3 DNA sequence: TGTGCCATCAGGGACCCTAGCGGGAGGGCCCACGGGGAGCTGTTTTTT.

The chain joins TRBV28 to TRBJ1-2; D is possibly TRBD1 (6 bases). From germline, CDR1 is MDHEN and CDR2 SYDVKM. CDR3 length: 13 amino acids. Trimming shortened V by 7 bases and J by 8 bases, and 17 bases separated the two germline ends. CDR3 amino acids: CASNTIGQIGYTF. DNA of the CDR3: TGTGCCAGCAATACCATTGGACAGATCGGCTACACCTTC.

The CDR3 nucleotides are TGTGCCAGCAGTGAAGAACAGGGGGTAATGGAGACCCAGTACTTC. It translates to CASSEEQGVMETQYF. This chain joins TRBV2 and TRBJ2-5, with 8 bases that match TRBD1. Germline lookup yields CDR1 SNHLY and CDR2 FYNNEI. CDR3 size: 15 residues. V was clipped by 1 base and J by 5 bases; unmatched bases: 6.

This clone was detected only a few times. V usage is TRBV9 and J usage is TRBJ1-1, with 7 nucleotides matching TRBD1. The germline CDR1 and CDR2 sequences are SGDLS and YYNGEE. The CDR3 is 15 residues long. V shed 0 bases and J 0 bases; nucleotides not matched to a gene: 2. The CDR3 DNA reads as TGTGCCAGCAGCGTAGTGACAGGGATGAACACTGAAGCTTTCTTT. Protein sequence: CASSVVTGMNTEAFF.

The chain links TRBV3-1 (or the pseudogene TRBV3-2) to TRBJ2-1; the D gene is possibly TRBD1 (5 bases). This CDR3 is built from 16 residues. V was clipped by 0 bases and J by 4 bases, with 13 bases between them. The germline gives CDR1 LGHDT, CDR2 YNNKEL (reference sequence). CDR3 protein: CASSQDIGDVYNEQFF. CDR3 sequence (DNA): TGTGCCAGCAGCCAAGATATAGGGGATGTGTACAATGAGCAGTTCTTC.

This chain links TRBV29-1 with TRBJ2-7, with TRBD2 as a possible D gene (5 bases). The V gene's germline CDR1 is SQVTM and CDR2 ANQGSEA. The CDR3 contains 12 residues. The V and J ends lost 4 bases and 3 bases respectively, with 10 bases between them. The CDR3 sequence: CSVGPGSYEQYF. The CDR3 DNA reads TGCAGCGTTGGGCCGGGAAGCTACGAGCAGTACTTC.